The 3 T cell receptor beta chains listed next were all sequenced from one sample in a study of T cell responses to AZD1222 COVID-19 vaccine. The protocol was immunoSEQ multiplex PCR, while the TCRdb copy is restricted to in-frame clones and leaves out a portion. Altogether some 140,000 clones are present, approximately 90% being singletons, with the ten largest covering around 3%. Specimen: peripheral blood, collected on day 0 of AZD1222 vaccination. These receptors all stem from an adult in good health.

The chain combines TRBV3-1 (or the pseudogene TRBV3-2) with TRBJ1-2; 10 bases align to TRBD1. Germline V lookup: CDR1 LGHDT, CDR2 YNNKEL (reference sequence). The V segment lost 1 base and the J segment 8 bases; nucleotides outside the gene matches: 4. The length of the CDR3 is 14 residues. CDR3 amino acids: CASSQGTGGEGYTF. CDR3 DNA sequence: TGTGCCAGCAGCCAAGGGACAGGGGGAGAGGGCTACACCTTC.

The CDR3 nucleotides are TGTGCCAGCAGGGAAACCGGGACACGGACGGGGGTAGCCAAAAACATTCAGTACTTC. Translated: CASRETGTRTGVAKNIQYF. This chain links TRBV28 with TRBJ2-4; D assignment may be TRBD1 or TRBD2 (6 bases each). The CDR3 has 19 residues. CDR1 is MDHEN, CDR2 SYDVKM, per germline. Trimming took off 6 bases at V and 0 bases at J, with 24 bases between the two ends.

V is TRBV12-3 or TRBV12-4 and J is TRBJ1-1; no firm D call. The CDR3 is 13 residues long. Trimming removed 3 bases at V and 1 base at J, with 6 bases between. CDR3 in DNA: TGTGCCAGCAGTTTTGGGCAGAACACTGAAGCTTTCTTT. Translating gives CASSFGQNTEAFF.